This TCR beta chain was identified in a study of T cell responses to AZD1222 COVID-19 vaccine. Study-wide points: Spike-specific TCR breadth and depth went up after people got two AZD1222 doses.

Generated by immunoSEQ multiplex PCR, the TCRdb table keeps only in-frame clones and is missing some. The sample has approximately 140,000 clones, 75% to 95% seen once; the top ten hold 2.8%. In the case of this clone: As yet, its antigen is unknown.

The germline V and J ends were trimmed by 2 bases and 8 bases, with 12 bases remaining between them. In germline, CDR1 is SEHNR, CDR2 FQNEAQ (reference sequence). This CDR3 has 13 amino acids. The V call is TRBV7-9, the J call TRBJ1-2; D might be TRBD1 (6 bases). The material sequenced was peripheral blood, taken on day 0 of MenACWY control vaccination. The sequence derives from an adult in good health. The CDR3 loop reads CASSLQDRSGYTF. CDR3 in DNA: TGTGCCAGCAGCTTACAGGACAGAAGCGGCTACACCTTC.